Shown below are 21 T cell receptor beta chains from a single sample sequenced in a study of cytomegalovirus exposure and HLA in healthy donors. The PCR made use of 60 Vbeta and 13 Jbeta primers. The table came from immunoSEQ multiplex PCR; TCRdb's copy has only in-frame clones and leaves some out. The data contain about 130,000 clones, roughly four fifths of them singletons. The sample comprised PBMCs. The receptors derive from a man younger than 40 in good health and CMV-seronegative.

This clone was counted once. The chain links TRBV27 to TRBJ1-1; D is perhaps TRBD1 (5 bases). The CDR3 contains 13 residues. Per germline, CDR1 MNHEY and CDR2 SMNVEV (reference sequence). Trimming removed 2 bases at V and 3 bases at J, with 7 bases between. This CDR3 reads CASSLDSDTEAFF. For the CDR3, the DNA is TGTGCCAGCAGTTTAGACAGCGACACTGAAGCTTTCTTT.

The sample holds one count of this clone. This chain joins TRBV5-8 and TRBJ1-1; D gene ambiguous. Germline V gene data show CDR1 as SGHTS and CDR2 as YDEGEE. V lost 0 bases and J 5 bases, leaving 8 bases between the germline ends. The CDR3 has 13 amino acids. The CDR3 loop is CASSLEATTEAFF. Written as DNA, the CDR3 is TGTGCCAGCAGCTTGGAGGCGACAACTGAAGCTTTCTTT.

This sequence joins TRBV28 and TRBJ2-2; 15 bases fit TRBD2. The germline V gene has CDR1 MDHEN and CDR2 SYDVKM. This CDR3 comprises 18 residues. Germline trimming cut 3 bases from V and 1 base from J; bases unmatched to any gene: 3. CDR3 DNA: TGTGCCAGCAGTTTGCTGGGACTAGCGGGAGGGAACACCGGGGAGCTGTTTTTT. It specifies CASSLLGLAGGNTGELFF. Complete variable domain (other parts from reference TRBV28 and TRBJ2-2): DVKVTQSSRYLVKRTGEKVFLECVQDMDHENMFWYRQDPGLGLRLIYFSYDVKMKEKGDIPEGYSVSREKKERFSLILESASTNQTSMYLCASSLLGLAGGNTGELFFGEGSRLTVL.

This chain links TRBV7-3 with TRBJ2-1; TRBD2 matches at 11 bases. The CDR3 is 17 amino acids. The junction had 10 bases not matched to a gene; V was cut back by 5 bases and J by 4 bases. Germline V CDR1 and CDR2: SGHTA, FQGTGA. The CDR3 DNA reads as TGTGCCAGCAGCGCGAAGACCGGGACTAGCGGTTACAATGAGCAGTTCTTC. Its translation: CASSAKTGTSGYNEQFF.

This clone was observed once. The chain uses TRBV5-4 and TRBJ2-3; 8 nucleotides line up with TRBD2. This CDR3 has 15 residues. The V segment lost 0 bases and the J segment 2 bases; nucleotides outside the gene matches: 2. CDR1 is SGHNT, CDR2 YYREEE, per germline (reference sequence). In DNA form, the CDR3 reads TGTGCCAGCAGCTTGGGACTAGCGTTCACAGATACGCAGTATTTT. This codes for CASSLGLAFTDTQYF.

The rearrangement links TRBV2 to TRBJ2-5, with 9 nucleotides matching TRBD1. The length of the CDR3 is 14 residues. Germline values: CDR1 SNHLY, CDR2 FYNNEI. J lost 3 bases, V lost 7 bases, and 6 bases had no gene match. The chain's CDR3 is CASIPWTGEETQYF. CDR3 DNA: TGTGCCAGCATCCCCTGGACAGGGGAAGAGACCCAGTACTTC.

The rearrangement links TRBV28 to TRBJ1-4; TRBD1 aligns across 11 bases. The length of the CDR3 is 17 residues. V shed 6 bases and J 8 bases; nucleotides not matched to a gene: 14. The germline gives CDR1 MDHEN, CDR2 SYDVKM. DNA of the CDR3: TGTGCCAGCAGGGACAGGGGGCGGTTTGGGGTAGTGGAAAAACTGTTTTTT. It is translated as CASRDRGRFGVVEKLFF. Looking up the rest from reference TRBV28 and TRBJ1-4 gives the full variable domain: DVKVTQSSRYLVKRTGEKVFLECVQDMDHENMFWYRQDPGLGLRLIYFSYDVKMKEKGDIPEGYSVSREKKERFSLILESASTNQTSMYLCASRDRGRFGVVEKLFFGSGTQLSVL.

The CDR3 sequence is CASYPSGNYEQYF. The CDR3 DNA reads TGTGCCAGCTATCCTAGCGGGAACTACGAGCAGTACTTC. The chain links TRBV28 to TRBJ2-7, with 9 bases aligning to TRBD2. This CDR3 comprises 13 residues. Losses at the gene ends were 8 bases for V and 3 bases for J; bases not matched to a gene: 5. Germline V gene sequence: CDR1 MDHEN, CDR2 SYDVKM.

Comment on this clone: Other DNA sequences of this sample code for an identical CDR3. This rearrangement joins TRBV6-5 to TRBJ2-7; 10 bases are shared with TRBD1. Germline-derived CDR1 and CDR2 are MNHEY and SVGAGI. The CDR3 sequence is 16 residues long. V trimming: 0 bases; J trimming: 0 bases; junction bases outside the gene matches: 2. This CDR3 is CASSYSRQGASYEQYF. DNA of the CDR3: TGTGCCAGCAGTTACTCCAGACAGGGGGCCTCCTACGAGCAGTACTTC.

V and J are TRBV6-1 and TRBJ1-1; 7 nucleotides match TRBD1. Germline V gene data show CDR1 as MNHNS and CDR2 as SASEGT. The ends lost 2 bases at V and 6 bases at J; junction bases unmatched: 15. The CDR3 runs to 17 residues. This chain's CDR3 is CASSEQRAGGIRAEAFF. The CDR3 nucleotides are TGTGCCAGCAGTGAACAGAGGGCAGGGGGGATTCGTGCTGAAGCTTTCTTT.

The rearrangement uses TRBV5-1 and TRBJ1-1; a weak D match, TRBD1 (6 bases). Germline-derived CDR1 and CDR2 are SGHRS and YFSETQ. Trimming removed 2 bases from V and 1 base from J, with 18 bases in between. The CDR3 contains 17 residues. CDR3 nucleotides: TGCGCCAGCAGCTTAGTCATAACAGGGTTAGAGAACACTGAAGCTTTCTTT. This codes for CASSLVITGLENTEAFF.

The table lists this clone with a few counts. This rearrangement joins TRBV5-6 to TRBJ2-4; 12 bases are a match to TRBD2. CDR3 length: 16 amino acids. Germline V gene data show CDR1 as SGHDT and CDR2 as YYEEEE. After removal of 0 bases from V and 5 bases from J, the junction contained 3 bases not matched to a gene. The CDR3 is CASSLAGLAGQNIQYF. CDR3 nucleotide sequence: TGTGCCAGCAGCTTGGCAGGACTAGCGGGACAAAACATTCAGTACTTC.

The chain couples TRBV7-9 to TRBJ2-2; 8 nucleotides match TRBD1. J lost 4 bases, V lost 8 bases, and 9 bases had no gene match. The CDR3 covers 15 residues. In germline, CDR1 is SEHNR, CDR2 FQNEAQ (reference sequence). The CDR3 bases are TGTGCCAGCGGGGGCAGGGGGCTCGGCACCGGGGAGCTGTTTTTT. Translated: CASGGRGLGTGELFF.

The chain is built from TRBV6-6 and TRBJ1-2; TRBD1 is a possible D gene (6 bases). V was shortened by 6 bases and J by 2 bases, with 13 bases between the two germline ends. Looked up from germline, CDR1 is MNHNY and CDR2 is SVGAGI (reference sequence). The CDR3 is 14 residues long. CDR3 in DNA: TGTGCCAGCAGCCGGGACACCTTAAACTATGGCTACACCTTC. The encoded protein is CASSRDTLNYGYTF.

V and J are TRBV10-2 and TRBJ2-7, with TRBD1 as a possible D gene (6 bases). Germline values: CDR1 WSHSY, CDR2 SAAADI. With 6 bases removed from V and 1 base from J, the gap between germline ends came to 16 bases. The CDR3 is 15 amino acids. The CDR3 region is CASRATGSTSYEQYF. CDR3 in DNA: TGCGCCAGCAGAGCGACAGGCTCAACATCCTACGAGCAGTACTTC.

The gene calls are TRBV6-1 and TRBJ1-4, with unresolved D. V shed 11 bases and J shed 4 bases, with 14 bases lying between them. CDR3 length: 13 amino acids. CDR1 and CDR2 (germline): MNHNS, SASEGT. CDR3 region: CAVGPLSNEKLFF. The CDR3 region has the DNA TGTGCCGTCGGTCCCTTGAGTAATGAAAAACTGTTTTTT.

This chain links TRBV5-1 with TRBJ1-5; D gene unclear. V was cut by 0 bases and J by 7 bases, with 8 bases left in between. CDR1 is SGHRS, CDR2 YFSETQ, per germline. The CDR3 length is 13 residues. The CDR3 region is CASSLAGEQPQHF. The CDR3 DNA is TGCGCCAGCAGCTTGGCCGGAGAGCAGCCCCAGCATTTT.

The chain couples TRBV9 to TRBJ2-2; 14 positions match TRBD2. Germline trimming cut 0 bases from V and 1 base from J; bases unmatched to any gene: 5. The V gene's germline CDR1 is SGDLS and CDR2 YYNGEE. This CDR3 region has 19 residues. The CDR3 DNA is TGTGCCAGCAGCGTAGGTGGGGGGACTAGCGGGAGGAACACCGGGGAGCTGTTTTTT. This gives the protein CASSVGGGTSGRNTGELFF. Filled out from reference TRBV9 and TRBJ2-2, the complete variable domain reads DSGVTQTPKHLITATGQRVTLRCSPRSGDLSVYWYQQSLDQGLQFLIQYYNGEERAKGNILERFSAQQFPDLHSELNLSSLELGDSALYFCASSVGGGTSGRNTGELFFGEGSRLTVL.

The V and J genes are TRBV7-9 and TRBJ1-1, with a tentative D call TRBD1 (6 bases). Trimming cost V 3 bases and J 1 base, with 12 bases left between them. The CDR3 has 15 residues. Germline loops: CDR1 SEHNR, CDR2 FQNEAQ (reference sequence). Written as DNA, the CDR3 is TGTGCCAGCAGCTTTAAGACAGGAAGGAACACTGAAGCTTTCTTT. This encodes CASSFKTGRNTEAFF.

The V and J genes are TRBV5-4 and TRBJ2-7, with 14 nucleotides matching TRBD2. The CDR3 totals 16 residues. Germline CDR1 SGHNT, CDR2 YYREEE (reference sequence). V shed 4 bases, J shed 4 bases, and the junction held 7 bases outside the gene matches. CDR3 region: CASSAGTSGSVYEQYF. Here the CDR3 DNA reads TGTGCCAGCAGCGCCGGGACTAGCGGGAGTGTGTACGAGCAGTACTTC.

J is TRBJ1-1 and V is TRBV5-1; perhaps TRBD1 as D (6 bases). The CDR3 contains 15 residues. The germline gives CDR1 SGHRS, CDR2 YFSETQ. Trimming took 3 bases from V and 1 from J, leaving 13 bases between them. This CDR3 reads CASSSTTTGNTEAFF. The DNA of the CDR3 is TGCGCCAGCAGCTCAACCACGACAGGGAACACTGAAGCTTTCTTT.